The 20 T cell receptor beta chains listed next were all sequenced from one sample in a study of shared clonotypes between healthy human individuals. TCRdb keeps only in-frame clones here, not all; method: immunoSEQ multiplex PCR. Of 300,000 or so clones listed, roughly 70% are singletons. Source material: memory CD4+ T cells sorted from blood. The subset denotes: CD45RA-negative fraction. These receptors all stem from a young man in good health.

A few counts support this clone. The V call is TRBV27, the J call TRBJ2-7; D may correspond to TRBD1 or TRBD2 (6 bases each). V lost 5 bases and J 4 bases, leaving 18 bases between the germline ends. The germline gives CDR1 MNHEY, CDR2 SMNVEV (reference sequence). The CDR3 length is 15 residues. The CDR3 is CASSRGRGLDYEQYF. CDR3 nucleotide sequence: TGTGCCAGCAGTCGCGGCCGGGGGCTAGATTACGAGCAGTACTTC.

V is TRBV28 and J is TRBJ2-7, with D perhaps being TRBD1 or TRBD2 (5 bases each). In germline, CDR1 is MDHEN, CDR2 SYDVKM. The CDR3 consists of 15 residues. Trimming took off 6 bases at V and 4 bases at J, with 19 bases between the two ends. The CDR3 DNA reads as TGTGCCAGCAGAGAAAACCCGGGACCGACTTACGAGCAGTACTTC. Residues: CASRENPGPTYEQYF.

This clone was detected once. CDR3 nucleotide sequence: TGTGCCAGCAGACAAACAGGGAGCTCCTACGAGCAGTACTTC. Its protein is CASRQTGSSYEQYF. This chain links TRBV6-5 with TRBJ2-7; D may be TRBD1 (6 bases). This CDR3 contains 14 residues. CDR1 MNHEY and CDR2 SVGAGI come from the germline V gene. V lost 6 bases and J 0 bases, leaving 12 bases between the germline ends.

This clone appeared many times. This chain connects TRBV5-1 to TRBJ2-7, with 9 bases that match TRBD2. The V and J ends lost 0 bases and 4 bases, in that order; junction bases with no gene match: 8. Germline V gives CDR1 SGHRS, CDR2 YFSETQ. The length of the CDR3 is 16 residues. CDR3 nucleotides: TGCGCCAGCAGCTTGGATCCGGGACTAGCAAGGTACGAGCAGTACTTC. This codes for CASSLDPGLARYEQYF.

This clone was counted a few times. This sequence joins TRBV9 and TRBJ1-5; TRBD1 might be the D (6 bases). The germline V gene encodes CDR1 SGDLS and CDR2 YYNGEE. The CDR3 length is 14 residues. V was clipped by 4 bases and J by 1 base, with 9 bases between them. The CDR3 here is CASSMQGSNQPQHF. The CDR3 DNA follows: TGTGCCAGCAGCATGCAGGGGAGCAATCAGCCCCAGCATTTT.

The V gene is TRBV7-9, the J gene TRBJ2-6, with 9 bases identical to TRBD1. Germline loops: CDR1 SEHNR, CDR2 FQNEAQ (reference sequence). The V segment lost 5 bases and the J segment 4 bases; nucleotides outside the gene matches: 9. The CDR3 is made up of 17 amino acids. The CDR3 spells CASSKDRGRRGANVLTF. As DNA, the CDR3 is TGTGCCAGCAGCAAGGACAGGGGACGACGGGGGGCCAACGTCCTGACTTTC.

About this clone itself: The same CDR3 also results from other DNA sequences found in this sample. The chain joins TRBV7-6 to TRBJ2-2, with D perhaps TRBD2 (6 bases). There are 13 residues in the CDR3. V was pared by 2 bases and J by 5 bases, with 6 bases between. The germline CDR1 and CDR2 sequences are SGHVS and FNYEAQ. DNA of the CDR3: TGTGCCAGCAGCTTACTAGCGACCGGGGAGCTGTTTTTT. Protein product: CASSLLATGELFF. Using reference TRBV7-6 and TRBJ2-2 for the parts outside the CDR3, the full variable domain is GAGVSQSPRYKVTKRGQDVALRCDPISGHVSLYWYRQALGQGPEFLTYFNYEAQQDKSGLPNDRFSAERPEGSISTLTIQRTEQRDSAMYRCASSLLATGELFFGEGSRLTVL.

The chain is built from TRBV11-2 and TRBJ2-3, with a tentative D call TRBD2 (6 bases). This CDR3 spans 19 amino acids. The germline V and J ends were trimmed by 1 base and 4 bases, with 24 bases remaining between them. CDR1 and CDR2 from the germline V gene are SGHAT and FQNNGV. CDR3 amino acids: CASSLASVPGEFKADTQYF. The CDR3 DNA sequence: TGTGCCAGCAGCTTAGCCTCCGTCCCGGGGGAGTTTAAGGCAGATACGCAGTATTTT.

This clone was seen more than once but under ten times. The chain employs TRBV27 and TRBJ1-2, with D unclear. Germline V CDR1 and CDR2: MNHEY, SMNVEV (reference sequence). Trimming removed 3 bases from V and 4 bases from J, with 9 bases in between. The CDR3 loop spans 13 amino acids. DNA of the CDR3: TGTGCCAGCAGTTTTGACCGGGGCTATGGCTACACCTTC. Amino acids: CASSFDRGYGYTF.

The V call is TRBV11-3, the J call TRBJ2-2; no clear D gene. The CDR3 has 13 amino acids. Germline CDR1 is SGHNT and CDR2 is YENEEA. V was pared by 5 bases and J by 6 bases, with 10 bases between. The CDR3 bases are TGTGCCAGCAGCCTTATACCATCCGGGGAGCTGTTTTTT. It translates to CASSLIPSGELFF. Supplemented by reference TRBV11-3 and TRBJ2-2, the full variable domain reads EAGVVQSPRYKIIEKKQPVAFWCNPISGHNTLYWYLQNLGQGPELLIRYENEEAVDDSQLPKDRFSAERLKGVDSTLKIQPAELGDSAVYLCASSLIPSGELFFGEGSRLTVL.

The CDR3 bases are TGTGCCAGCAGCGTCAATCAGGTCTCTGGAAACACCATATATTTT. Translated: CASSVNQVSGNTIYF. The rearrangement links TRBV5-6 to TRBJ1-3, with no clear D. Trimming pared 4 bases from V and 0 bases from J, leaving 11 bases between. CDR3 length equals 15 residues. CDR1 is SGHDT, CDR2 YYEEEE, per germline. Full variable domain (rest looked up from reference TRBV5-6 and TRBJ1-3): DAGVTQSPTHLIKTRGQQVTLRCSPKSGHDTVSWYQQALGQGPQFIFQYYEEEERQRGNFPDRFSGHQFPNYSSELNVNALLLGDSALYLCASSVNQVSGNTIYFGEGSWLTVV.

This clone showed up many times. This sequence joins TRBV14 and TRBJ1-2; D unclear. V was trimmed by 1 base and J by 7 bases, leaving 10 bases between them. The CDR3 totals 13 residues. Germline V gene lookup returns CDR1 SGHDN and CDR2 FVKESK. CDR3 DNA sequence: TGTGCCAGCAGCCAAGTTGTGACGGCTGGCTACACCTTC. This encodes CASSQVVTAGYTF.

This chain joins TRBV10-3 and TRBJ1-5; D remains unclear. V was pared by 5 bases and J by 0 bases, with 8 bases between. This CDR3 comprises 14 residues. Germline CDR1 reads ENHRY; CDR2 reads SYGVKD. The CDR3 region has the DNA TGTGCCATCAGTCGAGATCTTAGCAATCAGCCCCAGCATTTT. It is translated as CAISRDLSNQPQHF.

This clone has only one observation. This chain uses TRBV28 with TRBJ2-5; 15 nucleotides line up with TRBD2. Germline lookup yields CDR1 MDHEN and CDR2 SYDVKM. Trimming took 2 bases from V and 5 from J; bases not matched to a gene: 15. This CDR3 comprises 20 residues. The CDR3 loop reads CASSLPSTGLAGGPRETQYF. The CDR3 DNA is TGTGCCAGCAGTTTACCTTCTACTGGACTAGCGGGAGGGCCGCGGGAGACCCAGTACTTC.

The J gene is TRBJ1-4, the V gene TRBV7-9; no clear D gene. Trimming removed 1 base from V and 0 bases from J, with 12 bases in between. The CDR3 sequence is 17 residues long. Germline V gene data show CDR1 as SEHNR and CDR2 as FQNEAQ (reference sequence). The chain's CDR3 is CASSLGQEAATNEKLFF. DNA for the CDR3: TGTGCCAGCAGCTTAGGCCAGGAGGCTGCAACTAATGAAAAACTGTTTTTT.

The chain couples TRBV2 to TRBJ2-1; the match to TRBD2 covers 11 bases. The CDR3 has 16 residues. The junction had 8 bases not matched to a gene; V was cut back by 6 bases and J by 4 bases. CDR1 and CDR2 (germline): SNHLY, FYNNEI. The CDR3: CASSRLSGRAYNEQFF. DNA for the CDR3: TGTGCCAGCAGCCGCCTTAGCGGGAGGGCGTACAATGAGCAGTTCTTC.

The genes are TRBV28 and TRBJ1-4; D possibly corresponds to TRBD1 (5 bases). V gave up 6 bases and J gave up 8 bases, with 16 bases separating them. This CDR3 has 14 residues. The germline gives CDR1 MDHEN, CDR2 SYDVKM. Written as DNA, the CDR3 is TGTGCCAGCAGCGAGACCTTACGGGGGGAAAAACTGTTTTTT. Encoded protein: CASSETLRGEKLFF.

The chain recombines TRBV9 with TRBJ2-2, with a tentative D call TRBD1 (5 bases). From germline, CDR1 is SGDLS and CDR2 YYNGEE. The ends were cut back, 0 bases at V and 3 bases at J, with 21 bases in the middle. This CDR3 has 19 amino acids. The CDR3 bases are TGTGCCAGCAGCGTAGCTTTTCGGCAGGGAAAAGTCGACACCGGGGAGCTGTTTTTT. Encoded protein: CASSVAFRQGKVDTGELFF.

The V call is TRBV28, the J call TRBJ1-2; no firm D call. The CDR3 has 11 residues. V was cut by 8 bases and J by 0 bases, with 4 bases left in between. In germline, CDR1 is MDHEN, CDR2 SYDVKM. The DNA of the CDR3 is TGTGCCAGCCAATCTAACTATGGCTACACCTTC. Amino acid sequence: CASQSNYGYTF.

The chain employs TRBV14 and TRBJ2-7; 9 nucleotides agree with TRBD1. Germline-derived CDR1 and CDR2 are SGHDN and FVKESK. The CDR3 totals 13 residues. The trim removed 8 bases at V and 2 bases at J, leaving 4 bases unmatched. The CDR3 loop is CASGQGPPYEQYF. The CDR3, as DNA: TGTGCCAGCGGACAGGGGCCACCCTACGAGCAGTACTTC.